One sample yielded the 14 T cell receptor beta chains listed below, sequenced in a study of blood T cell repertoires in COVID-19. Some clones are missing from TCRdb's copy, which holds only in-frame ones; the method was immunoSEQ multiplex PCR. Of about 180,000 clones in the sample, around 88% are singletons; the top ten hold roughly 3.7%. The sample comprised peripheral blood. The receptors stem from a woman in her twenties or thirties with acute or convalescent COVID-19.

CDR3 protein: CASSSLFGPLHF. DNA of the CDR3: TGTGCCAGCAGCTCACTCTTCGGACCCCTCCACTTT. V is TRBV27 and J is TRBJ1-6; D is uncertain. V lost 6 bases, J lost 12 bases, and 12 bases lay in between. The CDR3 spans 12 residues. Germline V gene sequence: CDR1 MNHEY, CDR2 SMNVEV (reference sequence).

The rearrangement links TRBV30 to TRBJ2-7; TRBD2 matches 7 bases. Per germline, CDR1 GTSNPN and CDR2 SVGIG (reference sequence). The V gene end was trimmed by 3 bases and the J gene end by 0 bases; junction bases not matched to a gene: 5. The CDR3 runs to 14 residues. The CDR3 DNA reads TGTGCCTGGAGCGGGGGACTAACCTCCTACGAGCAGTACTTC. Protein sequence: CAWSGGLTSYEQYF. The variable domain in full, completed from reference TRBV30 and TRBJ2-7, reads SQTIHQWPATLVQPVGSPLSLECTVEGTSNPNLYWYRQAAGRGLQLLFYSVGIGQISSEVPQNLSASRPQDRQFILSSKKLLLSDSGFYLCAWSGGLTSYEQYFGPGTRLTVT.

The chain uses TRBV15 and TRBJ2-5, with 8 bases identical to TRBD2. V trimming: 1 base; J trimming: 4 bases; junction bases outside the gene matches: 8. The CDR3 is 16 residues long. CDR1 is LNHNV, CDR2 YYDKDF, per germline (reference sequence). CDR3 nucleotides: TGTGCCACCAGCAGAGGCCACGGGAGGGCGGCAGAGACCCAGTACTTC. Translation: CATSRGHGRAAETQYF.

The chain is built from TRBV7-2 and TRBJ2-5; D may be TRBD2 (5 bases). The CDR3 extends over 13 amino acids. Trimming shortened V by 4 bases and J by 1 base, and 7 bases separated the two germline ends. The germline gives CDR1 SGHTA, CDR2 FQGNSA. The CDR3 spells CASSSSGQETQYF. The CDR3 DNA sequence: TGTGCCAGCAGCTCGAGCGGCCAAGAGACCCAGTACTTC.

The chain joins TRBV12-3 or TRBV12-4 to TRBJ2-5; the D is unclear. V lost 1 base, J lost 7 bases, and 10 bases lay in between. The CDR3 totals 13 residues. In DNA, the CDR3 is TGTGCCAGCAGTTTAGTTACAGTCGGGACCCAGTACTTC. Translating gives CASSLVTVGTQYF.

In its sample, this clone was seen once. The chain joins TRBV7-2 to TRBJ2-2; 7 positions agree with TRBD1. The CDR3 covers 15 residues. J was trimmed by 0 bases and V by 5 bases; bases with no gene match: 3. CDR1 is SGHTA and CDR2 is FQGNSA in the germline V gene. The CDR3 DNA reads TGTGCCAGCAGCCCGGGGACAGCGAACACCGGGGAGCTGTTTTTT. This translates into CASSPGTANTGELFF.

The chain has TRBV4-1 and TRBJ1-2; 8 nucleotides line up with TRBD1. V lost 8 bases to trimming and J lost 4 bases; unmatched junction nucleotides: 0. The germline V gene encodes CDR1 MGHRA and CDR2 YSYEKL. This CDR3 spans 11 amino acids. The CDR3 DNA is TGCGCCAGCGGACAGGGCTATGGCTACACCTTC. Its translation is CASGQGYGYTF.

The chain has TRBV19 and TRBJ2-2; D perhaps matches TRBD1 (5 bases). The CDR3 contains 13 residues. V was clipped by 7 bases and J by 8 bases, with 14 bases between them. CDR1 and CDR2 (germline): LNHDA, SQIVND (reference sequence). In nucleotides, the CDR3 is TGTGCCAGTAAGGGGTCCCCTGGGGGGGAGCTGTTTTTT. This codes for CASKGSPGGELFF.

This chain joins TRBV29-1 and TRBJ1-1, with D perhaps matching TRBD1 (6 bases). Germline CDR1 reads SQVTM; CDR2 reads ANQGSEA. There are 11 residues in the CDR3. CDR3 in amino acids: CTPRGPAEAFF. The CDR3 coding sequence is TGCACCCCGCGGGGGCCGGCCGAAGCTTTCTTT.

In the case of this clone: The sample carries other DNA sequences with the same CDR3. This chain uses TRBV5-1 with TRBJ2-3; 10 positions match TRBD2. This CDR3 region has 13 residues. V lost 5 bases to trimming and J lost 4 bases; unmatched junction nucleotides: 1. CDR1 SGHRS and CDR2 YFSETQ come from the germline V gene. CDR3 nucleotide sequence: TGCGCCAGCAGAGCGGGAGGGGCAGATACGCAGTATTTT. Amino acid sequence: CASRAGGADTQYF.

The chain has TRBV6-5 and TRBJ2-7; TRBD1 might be the D (6 bases). V was clipped by 2 bases and J by 0 bases, with 8 bases between them. The CDR3 consists of 14 residues. Germline V gene data show CDR1 as MNHEY and CDR2 as SVGAGI. CDR3 region: CASSYRGSSYEQYF. The CDR3 bases are TGTGCCAGCAGTTACAGGGGGAGCTCCTACGAGCAGTACTTC.

This clone was seen once. The V and J genes are TRBV29-1 and TRBJ2-7, with 7 nucleotides matching TRBD1. Germline-derived CDR1 and CDR2 are SQVTM and ANQGSEA. This CDR3 contains 11 residues. Unmatched junction bases numbered 3, after V lost 7 bases and J lost 3 bases. The CDR3: CSAGTVYEQYF. The CDR3 coding sequence is TGCAGCGCCGGGACAGTCTACGAGCAGTACTTC.

This chain links TRBV14 with TRBJ2-5; D may be TRBD2 (5 bases). The V end lost 1 base, the J end lost 4 bases, and 13 bases lay between the germline ends. CDR3 size: 15 residues. Germline V gene sequence: CDR1 SGHDN, CDR2 FVKESK. The CDR3 protein is CASSQARGLLETQYF. For the CDR3, the DNA is TGTGCCAGCAGCCAAGCCCGTGGACTTTTAGAGACCCAGTACTTC.

The V and J genes are TRBV2 and TRBJ1-5; 9 nucleotides line up with TRBD1. In germline, CDR1 is SNHLY, CDR2 FYNNEI. Trimming took 9 bases from V and 7 from J; bases not matched to a gene: 7. The CDR3 sequence is 13 residues long. Written as DNA, the CDR3 is TGTGCCAGAGGGACAGGGCCGGGGCAGCCCCAGCATTTT. Translated, it gives CARGTGPGQPQHF.